This is a list of T cell receptor beta chains from one sample in a study of T-cell memory formation after mild COVID-19. TCRdb used MiXCR to reprocess the 5' RACE reads, holding one entry per CDR3 protein. The table lists about 240,000 distinct CDR3 sequences, roughly 10% of them singletons. What was sequenced was PBMCs or a T cell subset sorted from them (not recorded which). These receptors all stem from a man aged 18 to 35 who had mild COVID-19 (a few samples of this study predate the infection). Cell type and time point are not known. The CDR3 runs from the conserved cysteine through the conserved F or W. Each record gives: J gene, CDR3 length, V gene, CDR3 protein.

j_call: TRBJ1-2; cdr3_length: 15; v_call: TRBV20-1; cdr3_aa: CSARDSAQGNYGYTF
j_call: TRBJ1-2; cdr3_length: 15; v_call: TRBV4-3; cdr3_aa: CASSQDRGGNYGYTF
j_call: TRBJ2-3; cdr3_length: 15; v_call: TRBV12-3/TRBV12-4; cdr3_aa: CASGSSTGVIDTQYF
j_call: TRBJ1-2; cdr3_length: 14; v_call: TRBV5-1; cdr3_aa: CASSLIRDSNGYTF
j_call: TRBJ1-4; cdr3_length: 13; v_call: TRBV9; cdr3_aa: CASSGPHGEKLFF
j_call: TRBJ2-1; cdr3_length: 14; v_call: TRBV5-1; cdr3_aa: CASSLRASYNEQFF
j_call: TRBJ2-2; cdr3_length: 16; v_call: TRBV18; cdr3_aa: CASSPIAGPDTGELFF
j_call: TRBJ2-5; cdr3_length: 13; v_call: TRBV2; cdr3_aa: CASEQGIQETQYF
j_call: TRBJ1-4; cdr3_length: 16; v_call: TRBV5-6; cdr3_aa: CASSLAPGSPNEKLFF
j_call: TRBJ1-2; cdr3_length: 12; v_call: TRBV4-1; cdr3_aa: CASSQELDGYTF
j_call: TRBJ2-7; cdr3_length: 15; v_call: TRBV6-5; cdr3_aa: CASSYSAGGPYEQYF
j_call: TRBJ2-3; cdr3_length: 15; v_call: TRBV7-2; cdr3_aa: CASSSDSMGTDTQYF
j_call: TRBJ1-2; cdr3_length: 13; v_call: TRBV5-5; cdr3_aa: CASKTGVGYGYTF
j_call: TRBJ2-3; cdr3_length: 14; v_call: TRBV2; cdr3_aa: CATKITDSTDTQYF
j_call: TRBJ1-3; cdr3_length: 16; v_call: TRBV19; cdr3_aa: CASRFPASGSGNTIYF
j_call: TRBJ1-4; cdr3_length: 13; v_call: TRBV20-1; cdr3_aa: CSALHATNEKLFF
j_call: TRBJ1-5; cdr3_length: 14; v_call: TRBV7-2; cdr3_aa: CASSLWGANQPQHF
j_call: TRBJ2-1; cdr3_length: 11; v_call: TRBV5-6; cdr3_aa: CASSFYHEQFF
j_call: TRBJ1-6; cdr3_length: 16; v_call: TRBV5-1; cdr3_aa: CASSLATGRENSPLHF
j_call: TRBJ1-3; cdr3_length: 16; v_call: TRBV5-1; cdr3_aa: CASSLGPGAGGNTIYF
j_call: TRBJ2-5; cdr3_length: 14; v_call: TRBV7-6; cdr3_aa: CASSAGTAQETQYF
j_call: TRBJ1-5; cdr3_length: 14; v_call: TRBV7-9; cdr3_aa: CASSSGPDSQPQHF
j_call: TRBJ1-2; cdr3_length: 14; v_call: TRBV6-1; cdr3_aa: CASSSLGVSYGYTF
j_call: TRBJ1-3; cdr3_length: 15; v_call: TRBV12-3/TRBV12-4; cdr3_aa: CASSQSRGRGNTIYF
j_call: TRBJ2-2; cdr3_length: 18; v_call: TRBV4-2; cdr3_aa: CASSLSVRDALGTGELFF
j_call: TRBJ2-3; cdr3_length: 13; v_call: TRBV20-1; cdr3_aa: CSAVDSTTDTQYF
j_call: TRBJ2-6; cdr3_length: 20; v_call: TRBV12-3/TRBV12-4; cdr3_aa: CASSFRRRLNLNSGANVLTF
j_call: TRBJ2-5; cdr3_length: 12; v_call: TRBV29-1; cdr3_aa: CSAAAYIGTQYF
j_call: TRBJ1-1; cdr3_length: 14; v_call: TRBV7-3; cdr3_aa: CASSLRDSAAEAFF
j_call: TRBJ2-2; cdr3_length: 17; v_call: TRBV4-3; cdr3_aa: CASSQVGRASWRGELFF
j_call: TRBJ2-2; cdr3_length: 15; v_call: TRBV4-2; cdr3_aa: CASSQGQGDTGELFF
j_call: TRBJ1-1; cdr3_length: 13; v_call: TRBV28; cdr3_aa: CASRGGGYTEAFF
j_call: TRBJ1-5; cdr3_length: 14; v_call: TRBV24-1; cdr3_aa: CATSGTLSNQPQHF
j_call: TRBJ2-5; cdr3_length: 16; v_call: TRBV18; cdr3_aa: CASSSLTGGLRETQYF
j_call: TRBJ2-7; cdr3_length: 12; v_call: TRBV5-1; cdr3_aa: CASSLDVYEQYF
j_call: TRBJ2-7; cdr3_length: 13; v_call: TRBV29-1; cdr3_aa: CSIEGPRSYEQYF
j_call: TRBJ2-3; cdr3_length: 15; v_call: TRBV14; cdr3_aa: CASSLGQGATDTQYF
j_call: TRBJ1-2; cdr3_length: 15; v_call: TRBV20-1; cdr3_aa: CSARPPLTENYGYTF
j_call: TRBJ2-5; cdr3_length: 14; v_call: TRBV20-1; cdr3_aa: CSARRGSNWETQYF
j_call: TRBJ2-5; cdr3_length: 12; v_call: TRBV6-6; cdr3_aa: CASTRPMETQYF
j_call: TRBJ2-5; cdr3_length: 13; v_call: TRBV14; cdr3_aa: CASRKLPGETQYF
j_call: TRBJ2-1; cdr3_length: 16; v_call: TRBV4-3; cdr3_aa: CASSQDYSGGAGEQFF
j_call: TRBJ2-3; cdr3_length: 16; v_call: TRBV5-4; cdr3_aa: CASSLRLVGGTDTQYF
j_call: TRBJ1-6; cdr3_length: 14; v_call: TRBV7-2; cdr3_aa: CASSFQQGGSPLHF
j_call: TRBJ2-1; cdr3_length: 11; v_call: TRBV5-6; cdr3_aa: CASSSGRWQFF
j_call: TRBJ2-7; cdr3_length: 14; v_call: TRBV6-5; cdr3_aa: CASSLSEGSYEQYF
j_call: TRBJ1-1; cdr3_length: 16; v_call: TRBV4-1; cdr3_aa: CASSQDSGNLLLEAFF
j_call: TRBJ1-1; cdr3_length: 14; v_call: TRBV4-2; cdr3_aa: CASSQDWGAGGAFF
j_call: TRBJ1-5; cdr3_length: 12; v_call: TRBV7-9; cdr3_aa: CASSSQDQPQHF
j_call: TRBJ2-2; cdr3_length: 16; v_call: TRBV6-4; cdr3_aa: CASSDGGQGQTGELFF
j_call: TRBJ2-1; cdr3_length: 15; v_call: TRBV12-3/TRBV12-4; cdr3_aa: CASSPRAGEVNEQFF
j_call: TRBJ2-2; cdr3_length: 15; v_call: TRBV4-1; cdr3_aa: CASSPPGLNTGELFF
j_call: TRBJ1-2; cdr3_length: 16; v_call: TRBV9; cdr3_aa: CASSVVPSGGSYGYTF
j_call: TRBJ1-5; cdr3_length: 15; v_call: TRBV6-5; cdr3_aa: CASSWTARSNQPQHF
j_call: TRBJ1-3; cdr3_length: 15; v_call: TRBV3-1; cdr3_aa: CASSQGGFSGNTIYF
j_call: TRBJ1-2; cdr3_length: 13; v_call: TRBV12-3/TRBV12-4; cdr3_aa: CASSLRGAIGYTF
j_call: TRBJ1-1; cdr3_length: 16; v_call: TRBV28; cdr3_aa: CASSSPGTGGNTEAFF
j_call: TRBJ2-3; cdr3_length: 15; v_call: TRBV12-3/TRBV12-4; cdr3_aa: CASSFGQRGTDTQYF
j_call: NA; cdr3_length: 13; v_call: TRBV7-3; cdr3_aa: CASSPDNHNEQFF